The present TCR beta chain was sequenced within a study of T cell responses to AZD1222 COVID-19 vaccine (dated by TCRdb to the early 2020s). In the study overall: Because spike-specific TCR depth and breadth did not differ between the two schedules, AZD1222 recipients who got a second dose at roughly 4 weeks were pooled with those who got a second dose at roughly 12 weeks. Trial participants were enrolled into age subgroups of 18-55, 56-69 and 70-plus years, which contained 148, 28 and 57 TCR-sequenced participants, respectively. TCR sequencing was performed for more than 230 trial participants, of whom around 200 were given two doses of AZD1222 and approximately 25 were given two doses of MenACWY control vaccine.

The time point label, read with the paper, signifies: baseline before first vaccination. Samples from vaccinated people were obtained from the UK trials COV001 and COV002, which included a single-blind randomized controlled phase 2/3 trial of AZD1222 (ChAdOx1 nCoV-19) in healthy adults. Trial participant PBMC samples were collected at day 0 and day 28 after the second dose for TCRbeta chain sequencing. Regarding this clone: Its antigen remains unidentified. There are no base qualities to consult, and no much larger clone falls within one base.

The CDR3 regions of human TCRbeta chains were analyzed by immunosequencing. As for the authors' bioinformatics: TCRs in the repertoires were compared against a reference library of SARS-CoV-2-specific TCRs that had been generated with the MIRA antigen-specificity platform. Breadth was defined as the fraction of unique TCRs that were SARS-CoV-2-associated. Depth was defined as the fraction of total T cells that were SARS-CoV-2-associated. Using the MIRA data, each spike-specific TCR was assigned both to the spike region to which the TCR was reactive and to a CD4 or CD8 class. Log10-transformed breadth and depth values were compared by one-way ANOVA with Sidak's multiple comparisons tests. TCRdb took over this immuneACCESS table, retaining in-frame rearrangements with V and J assigned. Such tables are incomplete; in checked studies, under half of the missing clones stem from an unresolved V gene, and the remainder is unexplained. From that table come the V and J calls and clone size; the DNA was used to work out D and trimming. Within this sample are some 170,000 clones, with approximately 88% of them counted one time only. Of the sample, 1.5% to 2% falls within the top ten clones.

The CDR3 sequence holds 15 residues, the cysteine and phenylalanine included. Of all the DNA, just the CDR3 is kept, 45 bases in frame from base 1. V lost 5 bases and J lost 7 bases, and the count of bases not matched to a germline gene is 7. The germline V gene yields KGHSH for CDR1 and LQKENI for CDR2. The investigation overall reported the following: The vaccine-associated CD4 TCRs covered the entire spike protein, and the dominant responses fell in regions 160-218 and 743-854. Participants were mostly white British, with more females than males. The authors suggested clonal diversity may have been underestimated. Reportedly, close to half of the unique spike-specific TCRs recognized epitopes lying outside the regions that are mutated in the B.1.351 and B.1.1.7 variants. In the small 56-69-year group, the increase in depth fell short of significance, most likely because of low power. Only five to seven AZD1222 recipients were SARS-CoV-2 seropositive at baseline, limiting conclusions about previously exposed vaccinees. Because no samples from the day 14 peak response were available, repertoires could be characterized only after the peak T cell response. After two AZD1222 doses, spike-specific TCR breadth and depth were significantly higher than at day 0 and than in MenACWY recipients.

This chain is built from TRBV18 and TRBJ1-5, and TRBD1 matches 11 of the central bases. This clonotype was sampled from an adult in good health. The sample was peripheral blood, taken on day 0 of AZD1222 vaccination. The sequence in DNA is TGTGCCAGCTCAGAAGGGACAGGGGGAGGGCAGCCCCAGCATTTT. It translates as CASSEGTGGGQPQHF.